These 10 T cell receptor beta chains were all obtained from the same sample, sequenced in a study of T cell changes during pregnancy in multiple sclerosis. Profiling relied on immunoSEQ multiplex PCR, and the TCRdb table lists in-frame clones only, not all of them. The data show about 13,000 clones, roughly 90% seen once. Sequenced here: CD8+ T cells from peripheral blood mononuclear cells, sampled in the first trimester of pregnancy. These receptors were obtained from a female donor with multiple sclerosis, enrolled in a pregnancy study.

The chain combines TRBV10-3 with TRBJ2-7; 10 bases line up with TRBD1. Trimming at V came to 0 bases and at J to 1 base, leaving 3 bases not matched to a gene. Germline CDR1 ENHRY, CDR2 SYGVKD. This CDR3 is 16 amino acids long. The chain's CDR3 is CAISESLDRGSYEQYF. CDR3 bases: TGTGCCATCAGTGAGTCGCTGGACAGGGGGTCCTACGAGCAGTACTTC.

This chain connects TRBV27 to TRBJ2-3, with TRBD2 matching over 8 bases. Per germline, CDR1 MNHEY and CDR2 SMNVEV (reference sequence). CDR3 length: 13 amino acids. After removal of 2 bases from V and 9 bases from J, the junction contained 4 bases not matched to a gene. CDR3 sequence reads: CASSLTGGATQYF. CDR3 nucleotides: TGTGCCAGCAGTTTAACGGGGGGGGCGACGCAGTATTTT.

The table lists this clone with a count of one. The J gene is TRBJ1-3, the V gene TRBV12-5; no clear D. Germline assignment: CDR1 LGHNT and CDR2 FRNRAP. The CDR3 is made up of 15 amino acids. Deletions cut 3 bases from V and 0 bases from J, with 9 bases between. The CDR3 loop reads CASGFIVSSGNTIYF. CDR3 bases: TGTGCTAGTGGTTTTATTGTTAGCTCTGGAAACACCATATATTTT.

This chain joins TRBV5-1 and TRBJ2-7; TRBD1 matches at 8 bases. This CDR3 contains 16 residues. V lost 4 bases to trimming and J lost 3 bases; unmatched junction nucleotides: 12. The germline V gene encodes CDR1 SGHRS and CDR2 YFSETQ. DNA for the CDR3: TGCGCCAGCAGCCCCCAACCGGGACAGGTCGTCTACGAGCAGTACTTC. Residues: CASSPQPGQVVYEQYF. Complete variable domain (other parts from reference TRBV5-1 and TRBJ2-7): KAGVTQTPRYLIKTRGQQVTLSCSPISGHRSVSWYQQTPGQGLQFLFEYFSETQRNKGNFPGRFSGRQFSNSRSEMNVSTLELGDSALYLCASSPQPGQVVYEQYFGPGTRLTVT.

V usage is TRBV7-9 and J usage is TRBJ2-7; D might be TRBD2 (6 bases). The CDR3 spans 13 residues. Germline V gene lookup returns CDR1 SEHNR and CDR2 FQNEAQ (reference sequence). Deletions cut 0 bases from V and 6 bases from J, with 9 bases between. In DNA, the CDR3 is TGTGCCAGCAGCTTAGCCCTGCGGGGCGAGCAGTACTTC. It is translated as CASSLALRGEQYF.

The rearrangement links TRBV27 to TRBJ1-5, with 8 bases that match TRBD1. This CDR3 region has 14 residues. Germline V lookup: CDR1 MNHEY, CDR2 SMNVEV (reference sequence). With 5 bases clipped from V and 7 bases from J, the junction kept 7 bases outside the gene matches. CDR3 coding DNA: TGTGCCAGCAGTGTGACAGGGGCTAGGCAGCCCCAGCATTTT. This sequence encodes CASSVTGARQPQHF.

The chain uses TRBV7-2 and TRBJ1-4; tentatively, D is TRBD1 (5 bases). The V gene lost 5 bases and the J gene lost 6 bases, with 13 bases spanning the gap. This CDR3 region has 14 residues. Germline values: CDR1 SGHTA, CDR2 FQGNSA. The CDR3 coding sequence is TGTGCCAGCAGCGTGACAGTAAGGCATGAAAAACTGTTTTTT. Encoded protein: CASSVTVRHEKLFF.

This rearrangement joins TRBV5-8 to TRBJ2-7, with D possibly being TRBD2 (5 bases). The ends were cut back, 1 base at V and 1 base at J, with 12 bases in the middle. The CDR3 covers 15 residues. Germline lookup yields CDR1 SGHTS and CDR2 YDEGEE. The DNA for the CDR3 is TGTGCCAGCAGCTTGCTCGGGGAGAGATCCTACGAGCAGTACTTC. Translating it yields CASSLLGERSYEQYF.

The chain combines TRBV6-6 with TRBJ2-1; possibly TRBD2 for D (6 bases). This CDR3 comprises 15 residues. From germline, CDR1 is MNHNY and CDR2 SVGAGI (reference sequence). V lost 6 bases, J lost 4 bases, and 16 bases lay in between. This CDR3 is CASSGVAGLYNEQFF. CDR3 coding DNA: TGTGCCAGCAGCGGGGTGGCGGGGCTTTACAATGAGCAGTTCTTC.

This clone was counted between two and nine times. The V gene is TRBV6-1, the J gene TRBJ2-7; 11 nucleotides agree with TRBD1. From germline, CDR1 is MNHNS and CDR2 SASEGT. This CDR3 contains 14 residues. Germline trimming cut 4 bases from V and 3 bases from J; bases unmatched to any gene: 2. CDR3 bases: TGTGCCAGCAGTGGGGGACAGGGGGGCTACGAGCAGTACTTC. This gives the protein CASSGGQGGYEQYF.